A selection of T cell receptor beta chains follows, all from one sample in a study of blood T cell repertoires in COVID-19. Here immunoSEQ multiplex PCR was the method, and the copy in TCRdb shows in-frame clones only, minus some. The data show about 83,000 clones, around 84% seen once. Sequencing input: peripheral blood. The receptor set was obtained from a woman older than 75 in a cohort sampled during active or convalescent COVID-19. Both conserved end residues are part of each CDR3. The D gene is left open where the match is weak. Clone size is given for some rows only: seen once, a few or many times, or a class if the clone is expanded.

size	V	D	J	CDR3	DNA
.	TRBV7-2	TRBD2	TRBJ2-3	CASRSSGPTDTQYF	TGTGCCAGCAGGAGTAGCGGGCCTACAGATACGCAGTATTTT
few	TRBV7-9	.	TRBJ1-2	CASSLGGIGYGYTF	TGTGCCAGCAGCTTAGGGGGCATTGGCTATGGCTACACCTTC
.	TRBV20-1	TRBD2	TRBJ2-5	CSASSGGRETQYF	TGCAGTGCTAGTTCGGGCGGGAGAGAGACCCAGTACTTC
.	TRBV29-1	TRBD1	TRBJ1-5	CSVAVGQGIGSQHF	TGCAGCGTTGCCGTCGGACAGGGGATCGGTTCCCAGCATTTT
.	TRBV10-3	.	TRBJ2-4	CAISEPFPRGLGIQYF	TGTGCCATCAGTGAACCCTTCCCCCGGGGACTGGGCATTCAGTACTTC
.	TRBV3-1/TRBV3-2	TRBD2	TRBJ2-1	CASSQEVLAGGPHEQFF	TGTGCCAGCAGCCAAGAAGTACTAGCGGGAGGGCCGCATGAGCAGTTCTTC
.	TRBV7-2	.	TRBJ1-5	CASSLSPQPQHF	TGTGCCAGCAGCTTAAGCCCTCAGCCCCAGCATTTT
once	TRBV6-2/TRBV6-3	.	TRBJ2-1	CASSRGLDRYPYNEQFF	TGTGCCAGCAGCAGAGGCCTCGACAGATATCCCTACAATGAGCAGTTCTTC
.	TRBV5-8	.	TRBJ2-1	CASSRQVVNEQFF	TGTGCCAGCAGCCGACAGGTAGTCAATGAGCAGTTCTTC
.	TRBV19	.	TRBJ2-5	CASSIGGGWARRETQYF	TGTGCCAGTAGTATAGGGGGAGGATGGGCCCGACGGGAGACCCAGTACTTC
.	TRBV5-1	.	TRBJ1-5	CASSMSPGQPQHF	TGCGCCAGCAGTATGAGCCCAGGGCAGCCCCAGCATTTT
once	TRBV13	.	TRBJ2-3	CASSLGQVPDTQYF	TGTGCCAGCAGCTTAGGACAGGTACCAGATACGCAGTATTTT
.	TRBV7-6	TRBD1	TRBJ1-1	CASSFTGTGSAEAFF	TGTGCCAGCAGCTTCACCGGGACAGGGAGCGCTGAAGCTTTCTTT
.	TRBV7-9	TRBD2	TRBJ2-1	CASSLLKGLAGEQFF	TGTGCCAGCAGCCTACTCAAAGGACTAGCTGGTGAGCAGTTCTTC
.	TRBV2	TRBD1	TRBJ1-6	CASMRPGTGFRSPLHF	TGTGCCAGCATGAGACCCGGGACAGGGTTTCGCTCACCCCTCCACTTT
.	TRBV9	.	TRBJ2-1	CASSVVSGDYNEQFF	TGTGCCAGCAGCGTAGTTAGCGGAGACTACAATGAGCAGTTCTTC
.	TRBV5-1	.	TRBJ1-2	CASREGTHGYTF	TGCGCCAGCAGGGAGGGGACGCATGGCTACACCTTC
.	TRBV18	TRBD2	TRBJ2-5	CASSPGAGGTQETQYF	TGTGCCAGCTCACCGGGAGCGGGAGGCACACAAGAGACCCAGTACTTC
.	TRBV24-1	.	TRBJ1-5	CATSEQPGQPQHF	TGTGCCACCAGTGAGCAGCCCGGGCAGCCCCAGCATTTT
.	TRBV30	.	TRBJ2-7	CAWSVSGIYEQYF	TGTGCCTGGAGTGTCTCAGGTATATACGAGCAGTACTTC
.	TRBV24-1	.	TRBJ2-4	CATSASGGTNIQYF	TGTGCCACCAGTGCCTCAGGGGGGACAAACATTCAGTACTTC
.	TRBV2	.	TRBJ2-1	CASIQGSSYNEQFF	TGTGCCAGCATACAGGGAAGCTCCTACAATGAGCAGTTCTTC
.	TRBV23-1	.	TRBJ2-6	CASSPAGNNSGANVLTF	TGCGCCAGCAGTCCGGCAGGGAACAACTCTGGGGCCAACGTCCTGACTTTC
.	TRBV3-1/TRBV3-2	TRBD2	TRBJ2-3	CASSQVRLAGATDTQYF	TGTGCCAGCAGCCAAGTTCGGCTAGCGGGGGCCACAGATACGCAGTATTTT
.	TRBV5-1	TRBD1	TRBJ2-7	CASSLGDRGPDEQYF	TGCGCCAGCAGCTTGGGGGACAGGGGGCCGGACGAGCAGTACTTC
.	TRBV3-1/TRBV3-2	.	TRBJ2-1	CASSQGTYNEQFF	TGTGCCAGCAGCCAAGGGACTTACAATGAGCAGTTCTTC
.	TRBV7-9	.	TRBJ1-1	CASTTLNRGWNTEAFF	TGTGCCAGCACTACCCTAAATAGAGGGTGGAACACTGAAGCTTTCTTT
.	TRBV12-3/TRBV12-4	.	TRBJ2-5	CASSYGGQETQYF	TGTGCCAGCTCTTACGGCGGACAAGAGACCCAGTACTTC
.	TRBV5-1	TRBD1	TRBJ2-7	CASSLMGQGRNYYEQYF	TGCGCCAGCAGCTTGATGGGACAGGGAAGGAACTACTACGAGCAGTACTTC
.	TRBV5-6	.	TRBJ2-5	CASSLSGRPSTSQYF	TGTGCCAGCAGCTTGAGCGGACGTCCTTCAACCAGTCAGTACTTC
.	TRBV28	.	TRBJ1-2	CASSLLGTHIPAGYTF	TGTGCCAGCAGTTTATTGGGGACTCATATACCGGCTGGCTACACCTTC
.	TRBV29-1	.	TRBJ1-1	CSVGAAEAFF	TGCAGCGTTGGAGCGGCTGAAGCTTTCTTT
.	TRBV19	.	TRBJ1-3	CASSMTLSGNTIYF	TGTGCCAGTAGTATGACACTCTCTGGAAACACCATATATTTT
.	TRBV27	TRBD1	TRBJ1-2	CASSLTGGSFYGYTF	TGTGCCAGCAGTCTAACAGGGGGCTCTTTTTATGGCTACACCTTC
.	TRBV18	TRBD1	TRBJ1-5	CASSPPGQGSQPQHF	TGTGCCAGCTCACCTCCGGGACAGGGTTCTCAGCCCCAGCATTTT
once	TRBV2	TRBD1	TRBJ1-2	CASTEQGAIYGYTF	TGTGCCAGCACCGAACAGGGGGCAATCTATGGCTACACCTTC
.	TRBV5-4	.	TRBJ1-2	CASSLGGGDYGYTF	TGTGCCAGCAGCTTAGGAGGCGGTGACTATGGCTACACCTTC
.	TRBV9	.	TRBJ1-6	CASNRNKNSPLHF	TGTGCCAGCAACAGAAACAAGAATTCACCCCTCCACTTT
.	TRBV5-4	TRBD1	TRBJ2-3	CASSLGTGGGTDTQYF	TGTGCCAGCAGCTTAGGAACAGGGGGCGGCACAGATACGCAGTATTTT
.	TRBV2	.	TRBJ2-1	CASIGLAAYNEQFF	TGTGCCAGCATTGGGCTAGCCGCCTACAATGAGCAGTTCTTC
.	TRBV29-1	.	TRBJ1-3	CSVDRGGGNTIYF	TGCAGCGTTGACAGGGGAGGGGGAAACACCATATATTTT
.	TRBV29-1	TRBD2	TRBJ2-7	CSVSSGSNEQYF	TGCAGCGTCAGTAGCGGGAGTAACGAGCAGTACTTC
.	TRBV29-1	.	TRBJ1-2	CSAVTGSYGYTF	TGCAGCGCCGTGACAGGCTCCTATGGCTACACCTTC
.	TRBV10-3	.	TRBJ1-5	CAISESMAQPQHF	TGTGCCATCAGTGAGAGTATGGCTCAGCCCCAGCATTTT
.	TRBV5-1	.	TRBJ2-5	CASEGGGGQETQYF	TGCGCCAGCGAGGGGGGCGGGGGACAAGAGACCCAGTACTTC
.	TRBV12-5	TRBD1	TRBJ2-2	CASAPQGLEELFF	TGTGCTAGTGCCCCACAGGGGTTAGAGGAGCTGTTTTTT
few	TRBV29-1	.	TRBJ1-4	CSVEKVPGGKLFF	TGCAGCGTTGAAAAGGTTCCGGGTGGAAAACTGTTTTTT
.	TRBV7-9	TRBD2	TRBJ2-1	CASSLSGNEQFF	TGTGCCAGCAGCCTTAGCGGGAATGAGCAGTTCTTC
.	TRBV5-1	.	TRBJ1-3	CASSLPTRGGTGNTIYF	TGCGCCAGCAGCTTGCCAACGCGGGGTGGAACTGGAAACACCATATATTTT
once	TRBV7-3	.	TRBJ2-3	CASSLMQADTQYF	TGTGCCAGCAGCTTAATGCAGGCAGATACGCAGTATTTT
.	TRBV30	TRBD1	TRBJ2-2	CAWSPGTANTGELFF	TGTGCCTGGAGTCCCGGGACAGCGAACACCGGGGAGCTGTTTTTT
.	TRBV3-1/TRBV3-2	TRBD1	TRBJ2-5	CASSQGLTGQGRETQYF	TGTGCCAGCAGCCAAGGGTTGACAGGGCAGGGACGAGAGACCCAGTACTTC
few	TRBV7-9	TRBD1	TRBJ1-1	CASSPGQGDTEAFF	TGTGCCAGCAGCCCTGGACAGGGGGACACTGAAGCTTTCTTT
few	TRBV23-1	.	TRBJ2-3	CASSRQDSPTDTQYF	TGCGCCAGCAGTAGACAGGATAGCCCCACAGATACGCAGTATTTT
.	TRBV5-1	TRBD2	TRBJ2-7	CASSLGRGRGGEQYF	TGCGCCAGCAGCTTGGGGCGCGGGAGGGGAGGCGAGCAGTACTTC
few	TRBV24-1	.	TRBJ1-1	CATTDSMNTEAFF	TGTGCCACCACGGACAGTATGAACACTGAAGCTTTCTTT
.	TRBV5-1	.	TRBJ2-3	CASSAGPFTDTQYF	TGCGCCAGCAGTGCGGGCCCTTTCACAGATACGCAGTATTTT
.	TRBV25-1	.	TRBJ1-4	CASSESGFTNEKLFF	TGTGCCAGCAGTGAATCAGGGTTTACTAATGAAAAACTGTTTTTT
few	TRBV6-5	.	TRBJ1-1	CASREGPGKEAFF	TGTGCCAGCAGGGAGGGCCCGGGTAAAGAAGCTTTCTTT
.	TRBV7-3	.	TRBJ2-1	CASSLSTDFEQFF	TGTGCCAGCAGCTTAAGTACCGACTTCGAGCAGTTCTTC